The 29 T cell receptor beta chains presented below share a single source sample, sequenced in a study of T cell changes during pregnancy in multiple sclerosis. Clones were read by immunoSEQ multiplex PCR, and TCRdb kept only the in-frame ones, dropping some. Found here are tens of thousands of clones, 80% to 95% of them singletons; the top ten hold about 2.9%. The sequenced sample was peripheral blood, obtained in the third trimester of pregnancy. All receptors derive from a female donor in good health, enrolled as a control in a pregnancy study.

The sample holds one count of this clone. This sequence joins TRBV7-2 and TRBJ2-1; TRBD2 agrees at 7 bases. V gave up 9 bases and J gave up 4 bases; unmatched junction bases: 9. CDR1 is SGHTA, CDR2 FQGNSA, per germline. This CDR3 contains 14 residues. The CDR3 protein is CASSTGAGYNEQFF. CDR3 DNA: TGTGCCAGTTCCACCGGAGCGGGATACAATGAGCAGTTCTTC.

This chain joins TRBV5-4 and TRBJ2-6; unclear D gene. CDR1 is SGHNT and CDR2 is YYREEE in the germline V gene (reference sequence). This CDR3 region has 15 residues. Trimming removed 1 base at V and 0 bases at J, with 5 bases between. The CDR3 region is CASSLRGSGANVLTF. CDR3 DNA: TGTGCCAGCAGCTTGAGAGGCTCTGGGGCCAACGTCCTGACTTTC.

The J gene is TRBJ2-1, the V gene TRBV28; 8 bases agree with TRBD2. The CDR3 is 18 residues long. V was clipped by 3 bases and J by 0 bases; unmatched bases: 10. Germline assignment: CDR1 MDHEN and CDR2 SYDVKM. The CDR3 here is CASSFFTTSVSSYNEQFF. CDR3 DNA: TGTGCCAGCAGTTTCTTCACGACTAGCGTGAGCTCCTACAATGAGCAGTTCTTC.

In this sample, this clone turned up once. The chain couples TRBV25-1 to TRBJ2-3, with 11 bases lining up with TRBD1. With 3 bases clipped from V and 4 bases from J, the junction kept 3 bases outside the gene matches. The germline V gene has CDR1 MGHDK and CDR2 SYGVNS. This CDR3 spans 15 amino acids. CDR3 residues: CASSDRDRGSDTQYF. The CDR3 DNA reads TGTGCCAGCAGTGACCGGGACAGGGGGTCAGATACGCAGTATTTT. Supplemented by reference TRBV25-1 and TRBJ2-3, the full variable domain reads EADIYQTPRYLVIGTGKKITLECSQTMGHDKMYWYQQDPGMELHLIHYSYGVNSTEKGDLSSESTVSRIRTEHFPLTLESARPSHTSQYLCASSDRDRGSDTQYFGPGTRLTVL.

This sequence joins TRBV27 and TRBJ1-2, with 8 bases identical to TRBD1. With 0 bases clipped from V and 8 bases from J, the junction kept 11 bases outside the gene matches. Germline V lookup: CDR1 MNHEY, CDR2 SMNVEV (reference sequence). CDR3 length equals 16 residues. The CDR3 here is CASSLSPLGQGGGYTF. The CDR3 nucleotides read TGTGCCAGCAGTTTATCGCCCCTCGGACAGGGAGGCGGCTACACCTTC.

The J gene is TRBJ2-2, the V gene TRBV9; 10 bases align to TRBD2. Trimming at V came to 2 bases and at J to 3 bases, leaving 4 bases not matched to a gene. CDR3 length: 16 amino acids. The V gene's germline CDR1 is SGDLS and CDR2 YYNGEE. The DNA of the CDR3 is TGTGCCAGCAGCGTGGCTAGCGGGAGTTACACCGGGGAGCTGTTTTTT. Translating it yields CASSVASGSYTGELFF. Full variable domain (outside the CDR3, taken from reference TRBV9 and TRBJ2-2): DSGVTQTPKHLITATGQRVTLRCSPRSGDLSVYWYQQSLDQGLQFLIQYYNGEERAKGNILERFSAQQFPDLHSELNLSSLELGDSALYFCASSVASGSYTGELFFGEGSRLTVL.

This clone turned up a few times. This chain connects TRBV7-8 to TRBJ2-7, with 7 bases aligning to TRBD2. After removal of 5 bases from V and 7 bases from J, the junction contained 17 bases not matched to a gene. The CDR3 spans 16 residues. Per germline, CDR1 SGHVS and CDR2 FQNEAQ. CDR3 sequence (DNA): TGTGCCAGCAGCCCCGTGAGGGGAGGGCCTAGAATGGAGCAGTACTTC. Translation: CASSPVRGGPRMEQYF.

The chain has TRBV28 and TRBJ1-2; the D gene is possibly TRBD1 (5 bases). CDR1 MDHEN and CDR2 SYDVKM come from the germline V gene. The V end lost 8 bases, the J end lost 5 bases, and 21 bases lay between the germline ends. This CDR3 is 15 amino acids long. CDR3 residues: CASLPFRREGYGYTF. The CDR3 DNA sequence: TGTGCCAGCTTACCCTTCCGGAGGGAGGGGTATGGCTACACCTTC.

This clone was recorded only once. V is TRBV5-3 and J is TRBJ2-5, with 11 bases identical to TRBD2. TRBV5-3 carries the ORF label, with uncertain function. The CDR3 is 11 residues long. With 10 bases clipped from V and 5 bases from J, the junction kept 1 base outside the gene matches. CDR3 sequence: CARTSGETQYF. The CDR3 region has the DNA TGTGCCCGGACTAGCGGGGAGACCCAGTACTTC.

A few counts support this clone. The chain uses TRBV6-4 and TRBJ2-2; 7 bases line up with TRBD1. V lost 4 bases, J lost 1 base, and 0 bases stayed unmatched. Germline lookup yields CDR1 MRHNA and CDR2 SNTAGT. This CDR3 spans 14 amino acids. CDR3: CASSGTGNTGELFF. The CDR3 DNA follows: TGTGCCAGCAGTGGGACAGGGAACACCGGGGAGCTGTTTTTT.

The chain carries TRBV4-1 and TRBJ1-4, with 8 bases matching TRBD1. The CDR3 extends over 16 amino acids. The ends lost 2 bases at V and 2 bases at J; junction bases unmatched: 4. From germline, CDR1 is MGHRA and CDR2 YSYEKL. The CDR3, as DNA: TGCGCCAGCAGCCAATCAGGGGGCAGGACTAATGAAAAACTGTTTTTT. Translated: CASSQSGGRTNEKLFF.

The chain's CDR3 is CASSLDHPGTGIAGYTF. For the CDR3, the DNA is TGTGCCAGCAGCTTAGATCATCCCGGGACAGGGATCGCTGGCTACACCTTC. The chain uses TRBV7-3 and TRBJ1-2; TRBD1 matches at 9 bases. Germline assignment: CDR1 SGHTA and CDR2 FQGTGA. After removal of 2 bases from V and 7 bases from J, the junction contained 14 bases not matched to a gene. The CDR3 contains 17 residues. Based on the CDR3 plus reference TRBV7-3 and TRBJ1-2, the full variable domain is GAGVSQTPSNKVTEKGKYVELRCDPISGHTALYWYRQSLGQGPEFLIYFQGTGAADDSGLPNDRFFAVRPEGSVSTLKIQRTERGDSAVYLCASSLDHPGTGIAGYTFGSGTRLTVV.

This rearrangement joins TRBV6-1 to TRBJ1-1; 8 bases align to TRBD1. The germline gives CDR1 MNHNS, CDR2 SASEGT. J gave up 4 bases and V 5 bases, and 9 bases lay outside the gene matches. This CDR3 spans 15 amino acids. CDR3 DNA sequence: TGTGCCAGCAGTACCACTCCGGACAGGGCCACTGAAGCTTTCTTT. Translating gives CASSTTPDRATEAFF.

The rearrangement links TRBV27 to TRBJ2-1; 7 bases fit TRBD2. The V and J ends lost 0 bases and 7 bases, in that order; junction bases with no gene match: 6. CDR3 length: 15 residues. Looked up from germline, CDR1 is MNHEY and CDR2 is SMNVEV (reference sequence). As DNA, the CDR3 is TGTGCCAGCAGTTTATCGGCTAGCGGATATAATGAGCAGTTCTTC. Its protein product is CASSLSASGYNEQFF.

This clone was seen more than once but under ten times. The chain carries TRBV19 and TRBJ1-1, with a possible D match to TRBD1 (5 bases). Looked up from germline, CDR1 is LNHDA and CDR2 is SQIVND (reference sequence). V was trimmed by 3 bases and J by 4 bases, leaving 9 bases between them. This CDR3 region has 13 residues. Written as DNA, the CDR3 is TGTGCCAGTAGTATCGGGCAGGGCACTGAAGCTTTCTTT. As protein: CASSIGQGTEAFF.

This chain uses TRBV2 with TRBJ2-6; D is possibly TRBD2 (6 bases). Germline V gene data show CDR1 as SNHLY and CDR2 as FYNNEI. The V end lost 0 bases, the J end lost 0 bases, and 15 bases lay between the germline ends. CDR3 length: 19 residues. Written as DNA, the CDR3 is TGTGCCAGCAGTGAAGCGCGGGGTAGTCGGGGCTCTGGGGCCAACGTCCTGACTTTC. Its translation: CASSEARGSRGSGANVLTF.

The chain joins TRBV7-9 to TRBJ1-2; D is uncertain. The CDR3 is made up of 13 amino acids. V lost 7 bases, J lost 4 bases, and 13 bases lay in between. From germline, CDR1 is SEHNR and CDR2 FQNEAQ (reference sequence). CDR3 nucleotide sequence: TGTGCCAGCAACATAGGCGGAAGCTATGGCTACACCTTC. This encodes CASNIGGSYGYTF.

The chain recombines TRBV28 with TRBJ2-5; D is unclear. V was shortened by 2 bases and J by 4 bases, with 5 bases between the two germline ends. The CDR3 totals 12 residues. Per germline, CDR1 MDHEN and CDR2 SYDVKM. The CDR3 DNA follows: TGTGCCAGCAGTTTAGTGGCAGAGACCCAGTACTTC. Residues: CASSLVAETQYF.

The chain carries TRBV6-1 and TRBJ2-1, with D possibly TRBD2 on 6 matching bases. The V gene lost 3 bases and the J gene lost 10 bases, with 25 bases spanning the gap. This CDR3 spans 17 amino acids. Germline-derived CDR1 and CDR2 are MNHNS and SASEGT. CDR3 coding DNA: TGTGCCAGCAGTGATCCCCCTTACTTGGGGGGAAAACGCGAGCAGTTCTTC. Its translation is CASSDPPYLGGKREQFF.

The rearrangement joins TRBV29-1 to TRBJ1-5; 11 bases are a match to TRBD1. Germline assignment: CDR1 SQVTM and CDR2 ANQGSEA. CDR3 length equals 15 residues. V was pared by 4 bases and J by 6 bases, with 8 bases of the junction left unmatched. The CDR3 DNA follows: TGCAGCGTTGTATCCGGACAGGGGGCGGGTCAGCCCCAGCATTTT. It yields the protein CSVVSGQGAGQPQHF.

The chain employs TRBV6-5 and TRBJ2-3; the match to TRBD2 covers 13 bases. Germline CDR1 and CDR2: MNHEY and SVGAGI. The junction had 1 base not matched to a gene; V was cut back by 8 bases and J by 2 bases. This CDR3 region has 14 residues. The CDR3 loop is CASGLAGVTDTQYF. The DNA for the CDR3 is TGTGCCAGCGGACTAGCGGGGGTCACAGATACGCAGTATTTT.

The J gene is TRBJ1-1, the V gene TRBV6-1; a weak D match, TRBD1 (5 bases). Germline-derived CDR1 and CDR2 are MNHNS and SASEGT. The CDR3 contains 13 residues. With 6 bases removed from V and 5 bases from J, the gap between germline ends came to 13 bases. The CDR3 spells CASRKGERTEAFF. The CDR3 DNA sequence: TGTGCCAGCAGAAAAGGGGAAAGGACTGAAGCTTTCTTT.

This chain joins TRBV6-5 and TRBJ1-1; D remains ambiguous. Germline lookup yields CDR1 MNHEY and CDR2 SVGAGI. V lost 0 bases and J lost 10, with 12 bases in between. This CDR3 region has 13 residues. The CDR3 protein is CASSYSKATGAFF. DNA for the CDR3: TGTGCCAGCAGTTACTCGAAGGCTACGGGAGCTTTCTTT.

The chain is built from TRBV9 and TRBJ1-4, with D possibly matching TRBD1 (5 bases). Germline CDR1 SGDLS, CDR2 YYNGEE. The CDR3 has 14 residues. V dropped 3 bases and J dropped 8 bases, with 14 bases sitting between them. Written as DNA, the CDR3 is TGTGCCAGCAGCGGAGGTGGGGAGGGGGAAAAACTGTTTTTT. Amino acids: CASSGGGEGEKLFF.

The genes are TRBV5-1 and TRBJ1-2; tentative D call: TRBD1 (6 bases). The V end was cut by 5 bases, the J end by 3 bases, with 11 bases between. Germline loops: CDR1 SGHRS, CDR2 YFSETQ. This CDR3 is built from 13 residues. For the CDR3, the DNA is TGCGCCAGCAGATGGACAGCAGACTATGGCTACACCTTC. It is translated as CASRWTADYGYTF.

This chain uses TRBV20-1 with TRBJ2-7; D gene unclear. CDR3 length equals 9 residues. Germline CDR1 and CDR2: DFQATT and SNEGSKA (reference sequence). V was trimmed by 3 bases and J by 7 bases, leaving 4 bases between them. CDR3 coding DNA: TGCAGTGCTAGCCAAGAGCAGTACTTC. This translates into CSASQEQYF.

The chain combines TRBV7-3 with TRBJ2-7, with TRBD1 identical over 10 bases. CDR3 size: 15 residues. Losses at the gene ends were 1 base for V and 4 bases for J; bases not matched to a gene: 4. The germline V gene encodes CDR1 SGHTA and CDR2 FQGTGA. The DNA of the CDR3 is TGTGCCAGCAGCTTAAGCGGGACAGGGGCGTACGAGCAGTACTTC. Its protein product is CASSLSGTGAYEQYF.

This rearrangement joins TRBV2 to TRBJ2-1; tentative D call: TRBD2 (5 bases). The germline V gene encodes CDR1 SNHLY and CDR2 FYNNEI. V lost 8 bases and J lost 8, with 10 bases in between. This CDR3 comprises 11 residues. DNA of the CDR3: TGTGCCAGCTCCAACGGGGATGAGCAGTTCTTC. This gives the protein CASSNGDEQFF.

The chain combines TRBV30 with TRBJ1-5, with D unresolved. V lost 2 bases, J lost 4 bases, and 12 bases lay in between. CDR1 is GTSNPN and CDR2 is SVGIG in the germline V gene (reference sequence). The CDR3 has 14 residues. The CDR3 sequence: CAWSPPRRNQPQHF. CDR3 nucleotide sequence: TGTGCCTGGAGTCCTCCACGGAGGAATCAGCCCCAGCATTTT.